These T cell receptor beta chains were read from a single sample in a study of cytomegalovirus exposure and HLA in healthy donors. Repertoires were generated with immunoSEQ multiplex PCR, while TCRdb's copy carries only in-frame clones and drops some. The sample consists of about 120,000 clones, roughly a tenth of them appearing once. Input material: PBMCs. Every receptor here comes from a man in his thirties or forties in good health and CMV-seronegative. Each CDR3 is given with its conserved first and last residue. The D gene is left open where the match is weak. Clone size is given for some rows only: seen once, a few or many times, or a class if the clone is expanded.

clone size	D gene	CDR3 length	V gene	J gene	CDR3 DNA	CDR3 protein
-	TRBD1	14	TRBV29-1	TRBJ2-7	TGCAGCGTTGTTGGCGCAGGGGGTGGGTACGAGCAGTACTTC	CSVVGAGGGYEQYF
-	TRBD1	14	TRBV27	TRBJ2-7	TGTGCCAGCAGTAAGGGACAGAAGGGATACGAGCAGTACTTC	CASSKGQKGYEQYF
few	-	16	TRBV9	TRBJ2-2	TGTGCCAGCAGCGTAGACCCGGGAGTGGGCACCGGGGAGCTGTTTTTT	CASSVDPGVGTGELFF
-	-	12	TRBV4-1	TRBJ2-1	TGCGCCAGCAGCCAAGTTGGCGGTGAGCAGTTCTTC	CASSQVGGEQFF
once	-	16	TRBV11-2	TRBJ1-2	TGTGCCAGCAGCTTAGTTGGGGGGTCGGTCACCTCTGGCTACACCTTC	CASSLVGGSVTSGYTF
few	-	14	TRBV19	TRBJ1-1	TGTGCCAGTAGTACCCCTATACTGAACACTGAAGCTTTCTTT	CASSTPILNTEAFF
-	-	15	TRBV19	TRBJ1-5	TGTGCCAGTAATCCGGAGATTTATAGCAATCAGCCCCAGCATTTT	CASNPEIYSNQPQHF
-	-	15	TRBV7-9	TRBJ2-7	TGTGCCAGCAGCTTAATCCAACAGGGAATGGACGAGCAGTACTTC	CASSLIQQGMDEQYF
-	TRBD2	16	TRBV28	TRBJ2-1	TGTGCCAGCAGTCCGCGGACTAGCGGGATGTTCTATGAGCAGTTCTTC	CASSPRTSGMFYEQFF
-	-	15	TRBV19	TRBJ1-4	TGTGCCAGTAGTACACCCTCAGGGAGGAGTGAAAAACTGTTTTTT	CASSTPSGRSEKLFF
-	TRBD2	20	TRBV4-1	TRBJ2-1	TGCGCCAGCAGCCAAGAGAGGCGGGAGTCATATATAAGCTCCTACAATGAGCAGTTCTTC	CASSQERRESYISSYNEQFF
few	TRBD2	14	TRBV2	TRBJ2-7	TGTGCCAGCGGTCCGCTAGCGGACTCCTACGAGCAGTACTTC	CASGPLADSYEQYF
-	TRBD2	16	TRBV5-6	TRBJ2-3	TGTGCCAGCAGCTTAGTAGGACTAGCGGGAGAAGATACGCAGTATTTT	CASSLVGLAGEDTQYF
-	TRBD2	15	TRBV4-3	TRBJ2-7	TGCGCCAGCAGCCGAGGGACTAGCGGGAACTACGAGCAGTACTTC	CASSRGTSGNYEQYF
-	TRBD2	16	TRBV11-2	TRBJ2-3	TGTGCCAGCAGCTTGTCAAGCGGGAGCAAAAGAGATACGCAGTATTTT	CASSLSSGSKRDTQYF
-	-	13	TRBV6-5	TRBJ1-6	TGTGCCAGCAGTACAAACTATCGGTCACCCCTCCACTTT	CASSTNYRSPLHF
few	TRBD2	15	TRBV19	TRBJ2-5	TGTGCCAGTACCGATCGGGGGGGGCGCGGGGAGACCCAGTACTTC	CASTDRGGRGETQYF
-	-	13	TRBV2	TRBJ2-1	TGTGCCAGCAGGCGGGATTCGGCGACTGAGCAGTTCTTC	CASRRDSATEQFF
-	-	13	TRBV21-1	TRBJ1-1	TGTGCCAGCAGCCCCCGGGGACAGGGTGGGTCTTTCTTT	CASSPRGQGGSFF
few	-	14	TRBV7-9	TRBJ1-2	TGTGCCAGCAGCTTAGAACAGGGAATCCATGGCTACACCTTC	CASSLEQGIHGYTF
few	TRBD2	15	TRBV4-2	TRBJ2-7	TGTGCCAGCAGCCAAGGGAGCGGGACCTACTACGAGCAGTACTTC	CASSQGSGTYYEQYF
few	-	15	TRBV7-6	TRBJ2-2	TGTGCCAGCAGCTTGGGCGGGGCCAACACCGGGGAGCTGTTTTTT	CASSLGGANTGELFF
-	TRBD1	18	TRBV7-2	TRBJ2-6	TGTGCCAGCAGCCTACGGACAGGGGGAGGATCTGGGGCCAACGTCCTGACTTTC	CASSLRTGGGSGANVLTF
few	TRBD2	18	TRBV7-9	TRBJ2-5	TGTGCCAGCAGCTCCCGGACTAGCGGGAGATTGTACCAAGAGACCCAGTACTTC	CASSSRTSGRLYQETQYF
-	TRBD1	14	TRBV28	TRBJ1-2	TGTGCCAGCAGTTGGGCCGGACAGGACTATGGCTACACCTTC	CASSWAGQDYGYTF
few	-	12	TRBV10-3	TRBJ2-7	TGTGCCATCAGTGCGCAGGGGTACGAGCAGTACTTC	CAISAQGYEQYF
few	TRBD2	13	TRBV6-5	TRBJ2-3	TGTGCCAGCATGACTAGCGAGACAGATACGCAGTATTTT	CASMTSETDTQYF
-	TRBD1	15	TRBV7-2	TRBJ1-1	TGTGCCAGCAGCCCCACAGGGGCACTAAGGACTGAAGCTTTCTTT	CASSPTGALRTEAFF